Listed below are T cell receptor beta chains from one sample, sequenced in a study of T cells after yellow fever vaccination. TCRdb analysed the 5' RACE reads with MiXCR anew, one entry per CDR3 protein. The sample includes roughly 65,000 distinct CDR3 sequences, around 6.2% of them seen just once. Sequencing was performed on CD4+ T cells sorted from PBMCs, taken around 16 days after the first yellow fever vaccination. The source of these receptors is a man younger than 35 who received the YFV17D yellow fever vaccine. Each CDR3 is given with its conserved first and last residue. Each record gives: J gene, V gene, clone size, D gene, CDR3 protein, CDR3 DNA. The D gene is left open where the match is weak. Clone size is not always given. Where it is, it says once, few, many or a class for expanded clones.

TRBJ2-7,TRBV7-6,-,TRBD1,CASSLYRGSYEQYF,TGTGCCAGCAGCTTATACAGGGGATCCTACGAGCAGTACTTC
TRBJ1-1,TRBV28,many,TRBD1,CASSPPGQGNTEAFF,TGTGCCAGCAGTCCTCCGGGACAGGGGAACACTGAAGCTTTCTTT
TRBJ1-5,TRBV9,few,-,CASIRRGGEEPQHF,TGTGCCAGCATCCGGAGGGGGGGCGAGGAGCCCCAGCATTTT
TRBJ2-3,TRBV19,many,TRBD2,CASPAAGGPTDTQYF,TGTGCCAGCCCTGCCGCGGGGGGACCCACAGATACGCAGTATTTT
TRBJ2-3,TRBV12-3/TRBV12-4,many,-,CASTQLQDTQYF,TGTGCCAGCACCCAGTTACAAGATACGCAGTATTTT
TRBJ2-4,TRBV7-9,many,-,CASSPTRENIQYF,TGTGCCAGCAGCCCCACCAGGGAAAACATTCAGTACTTC
TRBJ2-3,TRBV4-1,many,-,CASSRTGTPHTDTQYF,TGCGCCAGCAGCCGCACCGGGACTCCCCACACAGATACGCAGTATTTT
TRBJ2-3,TRBV4-3,many,-,CASSLGWGTSTDTQYF,TGCGCCAGCAGCCTGGGGTGGGGGACTAGCACAGATACGCAGTATTTT
TRBJ2-7,TRBV13,many,-,CASSLVARGEQYF,TGTGCCAGCAGCTTAGTAGCCAGGGGCGAGCAGTACTTC
TRBJ2-1,TRBV10-3,-,-,CAINEVGNEQFF,TGTGCCATCAACGAGGTGGGAAATGAGCAGTTCTTC
TRBJ1-6,TRBV5-1,many,-,CASSLNQQNNSPLHF,TGCGCCAGCAGCTTGAATCAGCAGAATAATTCACCCCTCCACTTT
TRBJ2-2,TRBV14,many,-,CASSPRAPSGYTGELFF,TGTGCCAGCAGCCCACGGGCCCCCTCGGGATACACCGGGGAGCTGTTTTTT
TRBJ2-1,TRBV6-5,many,-,CASSSPDGGGRNNEQFF,TGTGCCAGCAGTTCCCCCGATGGGGGGGGGCGGAACAATGAGCAGTTCTTC
TRBJ2-5,TRBV28,many,-,CASSLDGSGLETQYF,TGTGCCAGCAGTTTAGACGGTTCGGGGCTTGAGACCCAGTACTTC
TRBJ2-5,TRBV7-9,many,TRBD2,CASGSGGMETQYF,TGTGCCAGCGGGAGCGGGGGGATGGAGACCCAGTACTTC
TRBJ2-7,TRBV7-3,many,TRBD2,CASSPQGGLATYEQYF,TGTGCCAGCAGCCCCCAAGGGGGACTAGCGACCTACGAGCAGTACTTC
TRBJ2-3,TRBV18,-,TRBD2,CASNIAGGSTDTQYF,TGTGCCAGCAATATAGCGGGGGGCAGCACAGATACGCAGTATTTT
TRBJ2-7,TRBV7-6,many,-,CASSPRIRGTSYEQYF,TGTGCCAGCAGCCCACGGATCCGGGGGACCTCCTACGAGCAGTACTTC
TRBJ2-3,TRBV7-6,many,-,CASSLAGEDTQYF,TGTGCCAGCAGCCTAGCAGGGGAAGATACGCAGTATTTT
TRBJ2-3,TRBV7-9,many,TRBD1,CASSETGAGLDTQYF,TGTGCCAGCAGCGAAACAGGGGCGGGCTTGGATACGCAGTATTTT
TRBJ2-3,TRBV5-6,many,-,CASSNTGTTDTQYF,TGTGCCAGCAGCAACACAGGGACCACAGATACGCAGTATTTT
TRBJ2-3,TRBV2,many,TRBD2,CATSSGGARDTQYF,TGTGCCACTTCGTCCGGGGGGGCGAGAGATACGCAGTATTTT
TRBJ1-5,TRBV6-1,many,-,CASSGGFSNQPQHF,TGTGCCAGCAGTGGGGGGTTCTCTAATCAGCCCCAGCATTTT
TRBJ1-1,TRBV20-1,many,TRBD1,CSAKLTGDGCCTEAFF,TGCAGTGCAAAACTTACAGGGGACGGTTGCTGCACTGAAGCTTTCTTT
TRBJ2-3,TRBV20-1,many,-,CSAIGQKSTDTQYF,TGCAGTGCCATCGGACAGAAAAGCACAGATACGCAGTATTTT
TRBJ2-5,TRBV7-2,many,TRBD2,CASSPGTSGFQETQYF,TGTGCCAGCAGTCCCGGGACTAGCGGGTTTCAAGAGACCCAGTACTTC
TRBJ2-5,TRBV15,many,-,CATSSGQPQETQYF,TGTGCCACCAGCAGCGGGCAGCCTCAAGAGACCCAGTACTTC
TRBJ1-6,TRBV14,many,-,CASSQVVGHSPLHF,TGTGCCAGCAGCCAAGTAGTCGGTCATTCACCCCTCCACTTT
TRBJ1-1,TRBV12-3/TRBV12-4,many,-,CASSLLGAQAFF,TGTGCCAGCAGTTTATTGGGGGCCCAAGCTTTCTTT
TRBJ1-2,TRBV4-3,many,TRBD1,CASSQESNRGRYGYTF,TGCGCCAGCAGCCAAGAATCTAACAGGGGGAGATATGGCTACACCTTC
TRBJ2-5,TRBV3-1,many,-,CASSQKETQYF,TGTGCCAGCAGCCAGAAAGAGACCCAGTACTTC
TRBJ2-2,TRBV11-2,many,-,CASSASQWELFF,TGTGCCAGCAGCGCCTCTCAGTGGGAGCTGTTTTTT
TRBJ2-5,TRBV7-2,many,TRBD2,CASSITSGQETQYF,TGTGCCAGCAGCATTACTAGCGGGCAAGAGACCCAGTACTTC
TRBJ2-3,TRBV14,-,TRBD1,CASSQDRGHGDTQYF,TGTGCCAGCAGCCAAGACAGGGGGCATGGAGATACGCAGTATTTT
TRBJ2-5,TRBV7-9,many,-,CASSLAGVQETQYF,TGTGCCAGCAGCTTAGCTGGGGTCCAAGAGACCCAGTACTTC
TRBJ1-2,TRBV14,many,-,CASSQGGNYGYTF,TGTGCCAGCAGCCAAGGGGGCAACTATGGCTACACCTTC
TRBJ2-1,TRBV5-1,many,-,CASSWTTGGSYNEQFF,TGCGCCAGCAGCTGGACGACAGGAGGCTCCTACAATGAGCAGTTCTTC
TRBJ2-3,TRBV5-1,many,TRBD2,CASSLRPLAGSTDTQYF,TGCGCCAGCAGCTTGAGGCCGTTAGCGGGGTCCACAGATACGCAGTATTTT
TRBJ2-1,TRBV12-5,many,-,CASGLTGYNEQFF,TGTGCTAGTGGTTTGACGGGTTACAATGAGCAGTTCTTC
TRBJ2-1,TRBV5-8,-,-,CASSLDRKNEQFF,TGTGCCAGCAGCTTGGACAGGAAGAATGAGCAGTTCTTC
TRBJ1-2,TRBV28,many,-,CASSRDGYTF,TGTGCCAGCAGTAGAGATGGCTACACCTTC
TRBJ1-5,TRBV2,few,TRBD1,CASSNRGGAGQPQHF,TGTGCCAGCAGTAACAGAGGGGGCGCGGGTCAGCCCCAGCATTTT
TRBJ2-1,TRBV5-4,many,-,CASSPRQHHSYNEQFF,TGTGCCAGCAGCCCGAGACAGCACCACTCCTACAATGAGCAGTTCTTC
TRBJ2-1,TRBV4-3,many,-,CASSQGWGGRNEQFF,TGCGCCAGCAGCCAAGGGTGGGGGGGCCGGAATGAGCAGTTCTTC
TRBJ2-1,TRBV15,many,-,CATSREVAGYNEQFF,TGTGCCACCAGCAGAGAGGTCGCGGGTTACAATGAGCAGTTCTTC
TRBJ1-1,TRBV7-3,-,-,CASSLGGVTNTEAFF,TGTGCCAGCAGCTTGGGGGGGGTCACGAACACTGAAGCTTTCTTT
TRBJ1-1,TRBV15,many,-,CATSRKGMGTEAFF,TGTGCCACCAGCAGGAAGGGAATGGGCACTGAAGCTTTCTTT
TRBJ1-1,TRBV6-2/TRBV6-3,many,-,CASSFTQSTEAFF,TGTGCCAGCAGTTTCACCCAGAGCACTGAAGCTTTCTTT
TRBJ2-5,TRBV24-1,many,TRBD1,CATSDWTGSLETQYF,TGTGCCACCAGTGATTGGACAGGGAGTTTAGAGACCCAGTACTTC
TRBJ1-1,TRBV12-3/TRBV12-4,many,-,CASRGRIEAFF,TGTGCCAGCAGGGGGAGAATTGAAGCTTTCTTT
TRBJ2-1,TRBV19,many,TRBD2,CASSTLAGGQNEQFF,TGTGCCAGTAGTACTTTAGCGGGGGGGCAAAATGAGCAGTTCTTC
TRBJ2-2,TRBV4-3,many,-,CASSPRGQSNTGELFF,TGCGCCAGCAGCCCGCGCGGGCAGTCGAACACCGGGGAGCTGTTTTTT
TRBJ1-6,TRBV11-2,few,-,CASSPTDNNSPLHF,TGTGCCAGCAGCCCGACAGATAATAATTCACCCCTCCACTTT
TRBJ1-5,TRBV4-3,many,-,CASSPGHLSNQPQHF,TGCGCCAGCAGCCCGGGACACCTGAGCAATCAGCCCCAGCATTTT
TRBJ2-3,TRBV5-1,few,-,CASSFGPNAGDTQYF,TGCGCCAGCAGCTTCGGCCCGAATGCAGGGGATACGCAGTATTTT
TRBJ2-1,TRBV14,many,-,CASSLGPRARNEQFF,TGTGCCAGCAGCCTCGGGCCCCGGGCCAGGAATGAGCAGTTCTTC
TRBJ1-4,TRBV28,-,-,CASSLPGINEKLFF,TGTGCCAGCAGTTTACCAGGGATTAATGAAAAACTGTTTTTT
TRBJ1-6,TRBV7-2,many,TRBD1,CASRGQDVSYNSPLHF,TGTGCCAGCAGGGGACAGGATGTCTCCTATAATTCACCCCTCCACTTT